Listed below are T cell receptor beta chains from one sample, sequenced in a study of blood T cell repertoires in COVID-19. Assay used: immunoSEQ multiplex PCR; TCRdb lists only in-frame clones, some missing. The sample records roughly 190,000 clones, roughly 87% being singletons. The sample was peripheral blood. Every receptor here comes from a man in his 60s with active or convalescent COVID-19. CDR3s include the opening cysteine and the closing phenylalanine or tryptophan. The D gene is left open where the match is weak. Only part of the rows carry a size: once, few, many, or a class if the clone is expanded.

d_gene,j_gene,v_gene,abundance,len,CDR3aa,CDR3nt
NA,TRBJ1-2,TRBV18,NA,14,CASSPPTVLTGYTF,TGTGCCAGCTCACCACCGACTGTTTTGACAGGTTACACCTTC
TRBD2,TRBJ2-2,TRBV6-5,NA,15,CASSPPGGNTGELFF,TGTGCCAGCAGTCCCCCGGGAGGGAACACCGGGGAGCTGTTTTTT
TRBD1,TRBJ2-1,TRBV24-1,once,14,CATSDGDRVNEQFF,TGTGCCACCAGTGATGGGGACAGGGTCAATGAGCAGTTCTTC
TRBD2,TRBJ2-3,TRBV2,once,15,CASRTSGVSTDTQYF,TGTGCCAGCCGAACCAGCGGGGTGAGCACAGATACGCAGTATTTT
TRBD2,TRBJ2-1,TRBV2,NA,15,CASTSLAGGIYEQFF,TGTGCCAGCACTTCACTAGCGGGGGGCATATATGAGCAGTTCTTC
NA,TRBJ1-1,TRBV6-5,NA,13,CASSYSTGVEAFF,TGTGCCAGCAGTTACTCGACAGGAGTTGAAGCTTTCTTT
NA,TRBJ1-5,TRBV5-1,few,14,CASSTGIQNQPQHF,TGCGCCAGCAGCACCGGGATTCAAAATCAGCCCCAGCATTTT
NA,TRBJ1-2,TRBV6-5,NA,12,CASTTSNYGYTF,TGTGCCAGCACTACCTCTAACTATGGCTACACCTTC
NA,TRBJ1-1,TRBV6-1,NA,13,CASSEGLDTEAFF,TGTGCCAGCAGTGAAGGGCTGGACACTGAAGCTTTCTTT
NA,TRBJ2-1,TRBV11-3,NA,12,CASSPGVSEQFF,TGTGCCAGCAGCCCCGGAGTAAGTGAGCAGTTCTTC
TRBD2,TRBJ2-5,TRBV10-3,NA,16,CAISDRAGVNQETQYF,TGTGCCATCAGTGACCGAGCGGGGGTAAACCAAGAGACCCAGTACTTC
NA,TRBJ1-1,TRBV5-1,NA,17,CASSPGQAGGMNTEAFF,TGCGCCAGCAGCCCGGGTCAGGCGGGGGGTATGAACACTGAAGCTTTCTTT
TRBD1,TRBJ1-1,TRBV4-1,NA,16,CASSHPPGQGNTEAFF,TGCGCCAGCAGCCACCCGCCCGGACAGGGGAACACTGAAGCTTTCTTT
TRBD1,TRBJ2-1,TRBV5-1,NA,15,CASSLFSQGVNEQFF,TGCGCCAGCAGCTTGTTTTCACAGGGGGTCAATGAGCAGTTCTTC
TRBD1,TRBJ2-3,TRBV7-6,NA,14,CASSLGQGLDTQYF,TGTGCCAGCAGCTTAGGACAGGGGTTGGATACGCAGTATTTT
TRBD1,TRBJ1-4,TRBV5-1,NA,15,CASSFTTGEVGKLFF,TGCGCCAGCAGCTTTACTACAGGGGAAGTAGGAAAACTGTTTTTT
TRBD2,TRBJ2-7,TRBV5-5,NA,14,CASSLAGGPVEQYF,TGTGCCAGCAGCCTAGCGGGGGGGCCCGTCGAGCAGTACTTC
TRBD1,TRBJ2-2,TRBV6-5,NA,15,CASSPGTGIAGELFF,TGTGCCAGCAGCCCCGGGACAGGGATAGCCGGGGAGCTGTTTTTT
TRBD2,TRBJ2-7,TRBV11-1,NA,14,CASSRLASLYEQYF,TGTGCCAGCAGCCGACTAGCGTCCTTGTACGAGCAGTACTTC
NA,TRBJ2-3,TRBV7-3,NA,13,CASSSDYTDTQYF,TGTGCCAGCAGCTCTGACTACACAGATACGCAGTATTTT
TRBD1,TRBJ1-4,TRBV5-4,NA,16,CASSPGRTGVNEKLFF,TGTGCCAGCAGCCCGGGTCGGACAGGGGTTAATGAAAAACTGTTTTTT
NA,TRBJ1-2,TRBV11-2,NA,15,CASSLVNPDIYGYTF,TGTGCCAGCAGCTTAGTGAACCCGGACATATATGGCTACACCTTC
TRBD1,TRBJ2-3,TRBV5-1,NA,16,CASSLVAGGTTDTQYF,TGCGCCAGCAGCTTGGTGGCAGGGGGCACAACAGATACGCAGTATTTT
TRBD1,TRBJ2-5,TRBV13,NA,13,CASSISWTGTQYF,TGTGCCAGCAGCATAAGCTGGACAGGGACCCAGTACTTC
NA,TRBJ2-3,TRBV6-5,NA,16,CASSYLSKGSGDTQYF,TGTGCCAGCAGTTACCTGAGTAAGGGCAGCGGAGATACGCAGTATTTT
NA,TRBJ2-3,TRBV11-2,NA,14,CASSPLTSTDTQYF,TGTGCCAGCAGCCCTTTGACTAGCACAGATACGCAGTATTTT
TRBD1,TRBJ1-5,TRBV19,NA,15,CASTPRTGHLQPQHF,TGTGCCAGTACCCCGAGGACAGGCCACCTTCAGCCCCAGCATTTT
NA,TRBJ1-4,TRBV14,NA,16,CASSPRRGDLNEKLFF,TGTGCCAGCAGCCCTCGTCGGGGGGACCTAAATGAAAAACTGTTTTTT
NA,TRBJ1-2,TRBV10-3,NA,15,CAISESTRGGRGYTF,TGTGCCATCAGTGAGTCGACTCGGGGGGGCCGAGGCTACACCTTC
NA,TRBJ1-5,TRBV18,once,13,CASSSDRNQPQHF,TGTGCCAGCTCATCAGACAGGAATCAGCCCCAGCATTTT
TRBD2,TRBJ2-7,TRBV3-1/TRBV3-2,NA,15,CASRGTSGDSYEQYF,TGTGCCAGCAGAGGGACTAGCGGGGACTCCTACGAGCAGTACTTC
NA,TRBJ1-3,TRBV7-9,NA,14,CASSPSLSGNTIYF,TGTGCCAGCAGCCCGAGCCTCTCTGGAAACACCATATATTTT
NA,TRBJ1-2,TRBV5-6,NA,16,CASSLGATETNYGYTF,TGTGCCAGCAGCTTGGGGGCTACAGAGACCAACTATGGCTACACCTTC
NA,TRBJ1-2,TRBV24-1,NA,19,CATSDPTGFGGNLLWGYTF,TGTGCCACCAGTGATCCGACAGGTTTTGGGGGCAATCTTCTATGGGGCTACACCTTC
TRBD2,TRBJ2-2,TRBV5-1,NA,17,CASSYRTSGPNTGELFF,TGCGCCAGCAGCTACCGGACTAGCGGGCCCAACACCGGGGAGCTGTTTTTT
TRBD2,TRBJ2-5,TRBV15,NA,14,CATRSSGGMETQYF,TGTGCCACCCGGTCTAGCGGGGGGATGGAGACCCAGTACTTC
TRBD1,TRBJ1-2,TRBV7-9,NA,15,CASSRRDRDVNGYTF,TGTGCCAGCAGCCGCCGGGACAGGGATGTCAATGGCTACACCTTC
NA,TRBJ2-2,TRBV5-6,NA,12,CASSLGPGELFF,TGTGCCAGCAGCTTGGGGCCCGGGGAGCTGTTTTTT
NA,TRBJ1-1,TRBV7-3,NA,15,CASSSSSTGSAEAFF,TGTGCCAGCAGCTCTAGCTCCACGGGGAGTGCTGAAGCTTTCTTT
NA,TRBJ1-2,TRBV7-9,NA,13,CASSLGTVYGYTF,TGTGCCAGCAGCTTAGGGACAGTCTATGGCTACACCTTC
TRBD2,TRBJ2-2,TRBV9,NA,15,CARGLGGTNTGELFF,TGTGCCCGCGGGCTGGGGGGGACGAACACCGGGGAGCTGTTTTTT
NA,TRBJ1-5,TRBV5-8,NA,15,CASSSSRQYGQPQHF,TGTGCCAGCAGCTCAAGCCGACAGTACGGTCAGCCCCAGCATTTT
TRBD1,TRBJ2-1,TRBV5-4,NA,13,CASSWDRNNEQFF,TGTGCCAGCAGCTGGGACAGGAACAATGAGCAGTTCTTC
NA,TRBJ2-6,TRBV25-1,NA,15,CASSDRGSGANVLTF,TGTGCCAGCAGTGACCGAGGCTCTGGGGCCAACGTCCTGACTTTC
NA,TRBJ1-6,TRBV2,few,14,CAINQGSYNSPLHF,TGTGCCATCAATCAGGGGTCCTATAATTCACCCCTCCACTTT
NA,TRBJ2-3,TRBV9,NA,11,CASSSTDTQYF,TGTGCCAGCAGCTCGACAGATACGCAGTATTTT
NA,TRBJ2-7,TRBV11-3,NA,14,CASSPGQSSYEQYF,TGTGCCAGCAGCCCGGGACAATCCTCCTACGAGCAGTACTTC
TRBD1,TRBJ2-1,TRBV7-6,NA,16,CASSYEGTGVYNEQFF,TGTGCCAGCAGCTACGAGGGGACAGGGGTTTACAATGAGCAGTTCTTC
NA,TRBJ2-5,TRBV30,NA,14,CAWSVTGTGGTQYF,TGTGCCTGGAGTGTAACGGGGACCGGGGGGACCCAGTACTTC
NA,TRBJ2-2,TRBV6-6,few,12,CASSVNTGELFF,TGTGCCAGCAGCGTAAACACCGGGGAGCTGTTTTTT